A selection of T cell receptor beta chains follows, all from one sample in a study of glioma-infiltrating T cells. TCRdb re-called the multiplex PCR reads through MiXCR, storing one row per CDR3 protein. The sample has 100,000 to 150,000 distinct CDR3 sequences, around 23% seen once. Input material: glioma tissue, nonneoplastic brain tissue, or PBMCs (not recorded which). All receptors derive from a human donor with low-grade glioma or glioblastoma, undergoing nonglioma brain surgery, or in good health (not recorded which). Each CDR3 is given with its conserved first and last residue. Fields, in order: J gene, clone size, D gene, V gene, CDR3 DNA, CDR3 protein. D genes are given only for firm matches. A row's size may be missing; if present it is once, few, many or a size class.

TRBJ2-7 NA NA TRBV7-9 TGTACCAGCAGCTCGAAGGGCCCCTACGAGCAGTACTTC CTSSSKGPYEQYF
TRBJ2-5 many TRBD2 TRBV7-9 TGTGCCAGCAGCCGGGCGGGACTAGCGAACCAAGAGACCCAGTACTTC CASSRAGLANQETQYF
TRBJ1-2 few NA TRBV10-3 TGTGCCATCAGTGAGGAAGGAAACTATGGCTACACCTTC CAISEEGNYGYTF
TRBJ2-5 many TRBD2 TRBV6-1 TGTGCCAGCAGTGCGGGGACTAGCGGGAAACAAGAGACCCAGTACTTC CASSAGTSGKQETQYF
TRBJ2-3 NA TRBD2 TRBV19 TGTGCCAGTAGTAGCGGGAGACCGGATACGCAGTATTTT CASSSGRPDTQYF
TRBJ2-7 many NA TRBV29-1 TGCAGCGTCGGGAGACTAGAAGTAAACGAGCAGTACTTC CSVGRLEVNEQYF
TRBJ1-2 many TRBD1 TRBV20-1 TGCAGTGCTAGGGGAGGGACAGGGGGCGACTATGGCTACACCTTC CSARGGTGGDYGYTF
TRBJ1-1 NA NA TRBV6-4 TGTGCCAGCAGTCCCAACATCATGAACACTGCCGCTTTCTTT CASSPNIMNTAAFF
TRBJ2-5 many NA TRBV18 TGTGCCAGCTCAGAGCGCAGTCAAGAGACCCAGTACTTC CASSERSQETQYF
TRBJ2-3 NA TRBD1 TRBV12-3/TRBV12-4 TGTGCCAGCAAGCCGACAGGGGGCCGCACAGATACGCAGTATTTT CASKPTGGRTDTQYF
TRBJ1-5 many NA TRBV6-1 TGTGCCAGCAGTGTCAGTAATCAGCCCCAGCATTTT CASSVSNQPQHF
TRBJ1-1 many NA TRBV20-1 TGCAGTGCTCCTAACAGGAACACTGAAGCTTTCTTT CSAPNRNTEAFF
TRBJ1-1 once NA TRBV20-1 TGCAGTGCTGGAGGCACAGGGTGGGAAACTGAAGCTTTCTTT CSAGGTGWETEAFF
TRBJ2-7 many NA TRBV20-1 TGCAGTGCCTTACCAGACACTGGACCCTATCCTTACGAGCAGTACTTC CSALPDTGPYPYEQYF
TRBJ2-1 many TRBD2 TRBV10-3 TGTGCCATCAGCCAAGGACTAGCGGAGGGCAATGAGCAGTTCTTC CAISQGLAEGNEQFF
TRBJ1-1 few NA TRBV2 TGTGCCAGCAGTCCCATGAGGGGCAACACTGAAGCTTTCTTT CASSPMRGNTEAFF
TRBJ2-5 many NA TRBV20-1 TGCAGTGCTAGGGGTCGACGGAGGGAGACCCAGTACTTC CSARGRRRETQYF
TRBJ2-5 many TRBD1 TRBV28 TGTGCCAGCAGTTTAGGGACAGCAGAGACCCAGTACTTC CASSLGTAETQYF
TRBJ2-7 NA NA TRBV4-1 TGCGCCAGCAGCCAAGAAGAAGGGAGGCACTCCTACGAGCAGTACTTC CASSQEEGRHSYEQYF
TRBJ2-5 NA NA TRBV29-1 TGCAGCGGCATAGACAGTCTCCAAGAGACCCAGTACTTC CSGIDSLQETQYF